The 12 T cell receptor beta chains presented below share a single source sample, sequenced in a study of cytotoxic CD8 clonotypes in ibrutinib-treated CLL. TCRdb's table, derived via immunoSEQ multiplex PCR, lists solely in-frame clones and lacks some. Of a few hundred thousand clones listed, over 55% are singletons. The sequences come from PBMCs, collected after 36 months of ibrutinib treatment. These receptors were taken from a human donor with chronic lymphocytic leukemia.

The CDR3: CASSLAGRGRKYNEQFF. As DNA, the CDR3 is TGCGCCAGCAGCTTGGCGGGCCGGGGGCGGAAATACAATGAGCAGTTCTTC. V usage is TRBV5-1 and J usage is TRBJ2-1; D is perhaps TRBD1 or TRBD2 (6 bases each). V was pared by 0 bases and J by 4 bases, with 17 bases between. Germline CDR1 reads SGHRS; CDR2 reads YFSETQ. The CDR3 has 17 amino acids.

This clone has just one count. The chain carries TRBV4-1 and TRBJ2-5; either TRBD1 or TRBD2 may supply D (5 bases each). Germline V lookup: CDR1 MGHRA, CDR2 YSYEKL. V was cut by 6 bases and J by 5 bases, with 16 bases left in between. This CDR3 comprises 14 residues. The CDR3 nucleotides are TGCGCCAGCAGGGGGACCTCCCGCCGGGAGACCCAGTACTTC. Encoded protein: CASRGTSRRETQYF.

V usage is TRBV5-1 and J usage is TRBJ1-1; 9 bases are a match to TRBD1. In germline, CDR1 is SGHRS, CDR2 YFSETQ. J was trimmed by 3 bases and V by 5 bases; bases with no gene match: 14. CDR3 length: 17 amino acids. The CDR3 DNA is TGCGCCAGCAGACCGGACAGGGGCGAGAGTTTGGACACTGAAGCTTTCTTT. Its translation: CASRPDRGESLDTEAFF.

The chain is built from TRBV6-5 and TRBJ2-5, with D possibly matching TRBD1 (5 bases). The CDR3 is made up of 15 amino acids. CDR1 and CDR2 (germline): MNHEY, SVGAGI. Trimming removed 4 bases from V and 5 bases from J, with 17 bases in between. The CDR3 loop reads CASSFSPQGDETQYF. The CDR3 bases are TGTGCCAGCAGTTTTTCTCCTCAGGGCGATGAGACCCAGTACTTC.

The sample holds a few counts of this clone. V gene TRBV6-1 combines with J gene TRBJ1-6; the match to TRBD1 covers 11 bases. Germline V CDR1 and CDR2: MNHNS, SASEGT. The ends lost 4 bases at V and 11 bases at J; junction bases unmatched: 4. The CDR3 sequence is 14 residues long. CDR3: CASSAGQGDTPLHF. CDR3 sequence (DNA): TGTGCCAGCAGTGCGGGACAGGGGGACACACCCCTCCACTTT.

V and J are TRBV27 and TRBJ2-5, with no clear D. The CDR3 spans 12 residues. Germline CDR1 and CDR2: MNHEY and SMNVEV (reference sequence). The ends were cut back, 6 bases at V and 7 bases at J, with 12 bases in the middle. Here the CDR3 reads CASSGAERTQYF. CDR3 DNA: TGTGCCAGCAGCGGTGCCGAACGGACCCAGTACTTC.

The DNA of the CDR3 is TGTGCCAGCAGTTACCCTCAGTCCGGTGACTATGGCTACACCTTC. This sequence encodes CASSYPQSGDYGYTF. The chain links TRBV6-6 to TRBJ1-2; no definite D call. The CDR3 totals 15 residues. Trimming removed 2 bases from V and 3 bases from J, with 13 bases in between. CDR1 and CDR2 (germline): MNHNY, SVGAGI (reference sequence).

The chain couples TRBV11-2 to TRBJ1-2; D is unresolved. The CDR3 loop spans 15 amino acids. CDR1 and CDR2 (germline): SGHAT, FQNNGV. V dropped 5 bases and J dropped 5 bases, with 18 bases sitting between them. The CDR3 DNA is TGTGCCAGCAGCCCAATTAGGAGCTGGGGATATGGCTACACCTTC. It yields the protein CASSPIRSWGYGYTF.

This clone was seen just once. For the CDR3, the DNA is TGTGCCAGCTCACCCAGGACAGCAACTAATGAAAAACTGTTTTTT. Its protein is CASSPRTATNEKLFF. V usage is TRBV18 and J usage is TRBJ1-4; tentative D call: TRBD1 (6 bases). Per the germline V gene, CDR1 is KGHSH and CDR2 is LQKENI. The CDR3 totals 15 residues. Trimming took 3 bases from V and 0 from J, leaving 8 bases between them.

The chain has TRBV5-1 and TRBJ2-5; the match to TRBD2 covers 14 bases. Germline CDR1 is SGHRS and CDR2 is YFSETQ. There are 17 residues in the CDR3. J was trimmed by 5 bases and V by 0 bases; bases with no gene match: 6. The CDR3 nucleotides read TGCGCCAGCAGCTTGGTCGGACTAGCGGGAGGTCTGGAGACCCAGTACTTC. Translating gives CASSLVGLAGGLETQYF.

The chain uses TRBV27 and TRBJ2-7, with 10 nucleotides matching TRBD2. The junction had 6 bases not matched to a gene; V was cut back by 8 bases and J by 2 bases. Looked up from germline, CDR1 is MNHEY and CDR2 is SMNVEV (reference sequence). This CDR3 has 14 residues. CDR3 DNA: TGTGCCAGCCGATCTAGCGGGGGACCCTACGAGCAGTACTTC. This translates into CASRSSGGPYEQYF.

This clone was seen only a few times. The CDR3 DNA follows: TGTGCCAGCAGCCACCTCACCCGGACAGTAGTTGAGCAGTACTTC. Amino acids: CASSHLTRTVVEQYF. The V and J genes are TRBV14 and TRBJ2-7; D might be TRBD1 (6 bases). The CDR3 extends over 15 amino acids. With 3 bases removed from V and 7 bases from J, the gap between germline ends came to 19 bases. Germline-derived CDR1 and CDR2 are SGHDN and FVKESK.